Listed here are 27 T cell receptor beta chains from one sample, sequenced in a study of T cell changes during pregnancy in multiple sclerosis. Assay: immunoSEQ multiplex PCR; the TCRdb copy retains only in-frame clones and omits some. The sample consists of approximately 46,000 clones, nearly 90% of them appearing once. The sequencing here drew on peripheral blood, taken after pregnancy. These receptors all stem from a female donor in good health, enrolled as a control in a pregnancy study.

The gene calls are TRBV28 and TRBJ1-2; possible D gene TRBD1, 5 bases. The germline V gene has CDR1 MDHEN and CDR2 SYDVKM. Trimming pared 4 bases from V and 5 bases from J, leaving 8 bases between. The CDR3 covers 12 residues. The CDR3 spells CASSSGRYGYTF. In nucleotides, the CDR3 is TGTGCCAGCAGTTCAGGGCGTTATGGCTACACCTTC.

V gene TRBV28 combines with J gene TRBJ2-7, with TRBD1 identical over 8 bases. The V segment lost 5 bases and the J segment 4 bases; nucleotides outside the gene matches: 7. The CDR3 has 14 residues. CDR1 and CDR2 (germline): MDHEN, SYDVKM. The chain's CDR3 is CASSRAGGGYEQYF. CDR3 coding DNA: TGTGCCAGCAGTAGGGCAGGGGGCGGGTACGAGCAGTACTTC.

This clone was seen only once. The V and J genes are TRBV30 and TRBJ2-7; the match to TRBD2 covers 10 bases. In germline, CDR1 is GTSNPN, CDR2 SVGIG (reference sequence). J gave up 7 bases and V 2 bases, and 5 bases lay outside the gene matches. The CDR3 contains 13 residues. The CDR3, as DNA: TGTGCCTGGAGTATGAGCGGGAGGGGGGAGCAGTACTTC. The encoded protein is CAWSMSGRGEQYF.

The chain links TRBV10-3 to TRBJ2-5, with 7 bases identical to TRBD2. Germline V CDR1 and CDR2: ENHRY, SYGVKD. The CDR3 runs to 15 residues. V gave up 3 bases and J gave up 5 bases; unmatched junction bases: 9. The CDR3 spells CAISDPGLPGETQYF. The CDR3 bases are TGTGCCATCAGTGATCCGGGACTACCCGGGGAGACCCAGTACTTC.

This chain joins TRBV7-3 and TRBJ2-6; D is unclear. V lost 4 bases and J 2 bases, leaving 9 bases between the germline ends. Per germline, CDR1 SGHTA and CDR2 FQGTGA. This CDR3 is built from 15 residues. The CDR3 DNA follows: TGTGCCAGCAGCTCCCGGGTCACTGGGGCCAACGTCCTGACTTTC. Translated, it gives CASSSRVTGANVLTF.

This chain joins TRBV7-9 and TRBJ1-3; 9 positions agree with TRBD1. The CDR3 has 15 amino acids. Losses at the gene ends were 8 bases for V and 0 bases for J; bases not matched to a gene: 5. The germline gives CDR1 SEHNR, CDR2 FQNEAQ (reference sequence). The CDR3 loop is CASRGQGTSGNTIYF. The CDR3 DNA reads as TGTGCCAGCCGAGGACAGGGGACCTCTGGAAACACCATATATTTT.

The chain uses TRBV11-2 and TRBJ1-2; 7 nucleotides line up with TRBD1. Germline-derived CDR1 and CDR2 are SGHAT and FQNNGV. This CDR3 is 14 amino acids long. J gave up 4 bases and V 6 bases, and 8 bases lay outside the gene matches. The CDR3 nucleotides are TGTGCCAGCAGTCCACAGGGGACCATCTATGGCTACACCTTC. This codes for CASSPQGTIYGYTF.

This sequence joins TRBV7-2 and TRBJ2-3; 14 bases fit TRBD2. Germline trimming cut 5 bases from V and 5 bases from J; bases unmatched to any gene: 3. This CDR3 is 15 amino acids long. Germline values: CDR1 SGHTA, CDR2 FQGNSA. The CDR3 spells CASSAGLAGVDTQYF. In DNA form, the CDR3 reads TGTGCCAGCAGCGCGGGACTAGCGGGAGTAGATACGCAGTATTTT.

The CDR3 protein is CASSRETQYF. In nucleotides, the CDR3 is TGTGCCAGCAGCCGAGAGACCCAGTACTTC. This chain joins TRBV6-6 and TRBJ2-5; D is unclear. There are 10 residues in the CDR3. Trimming took 6 bases from V and 4 from J, leaving 3 bases between them. The germline CDR1 and CDR2 sequences are MNHNY and SVGAGI (reference sequence).

J is TRBJ2-3 and V is TRBV5-5, with a tentative D call TRBD2 (5 bases). CDR1 SGHKS and CDR2 YYEKEE come from the germline V gene (reference sequence). The CDR3 is made up of 15 amino acids. V gave up 1 base and J gave up 6 bases, with 15 bases separating them. The chain's CDR3 is CASSLRLAGGDTQYF. The CDR3 DNA reads TGTGCCAGCAGCTTGAGGCTAGCTGGTGGTGATACGCAGTATTTT. Looking up the rest from reference TRBV5-5 and TRBJ2-3 gives the full variable domain: DAGVTQSPTHLIKTRGQQVTLRCSPISGHKSVSWYQQVLGQGPQFIFQYYEKEERGRGNFPDRFSARQFPNYSSELNVNALLLGDSALYLCASSLRLAGGDTQYFGPGTRLTVL.

This CDR3 is CASSHWTGGEDYGYTF. Here the CDR3 DNA reads TGTGCCAGCAGCCATTGGACAGGGGGCGAGGACTATGGCTACACCTTC. The rearrangement joins TRBV5-4 to TRBJ1-2; TRBD1 aligns across 11 bases. Looked up from germline, CDR1 is SGHNT and CDR2 is YYREEE (reference sequence). V dropped 4 bases and J dropped 3; count of bases not matched to a gene: 8. CDR3 length equals 16 residues.

The chain has TRBV5-1 and TRBJ2-7; 8 bases are a match to TRBD2. The germline V gene has CDR1 SGHRS and CDR2 YFSETQ. The CDR3 consists of 15 residues. The J segment lost 0 bases and the V segment lost 0 bases, leaving 2 bases of the junction unmatched. In nucleotides, the CDR3 is TGCGCCAGCAGCTTGGAAGCGGGAGACTCCTACGAGCAGTACTTC. It specifies CASSLEAGDSYEQYF.

V gene TRBV12-5 combines with J gene TRBJ2-3, with 9 bases aligning to TRBD2. Germline CDR1 and CDR2: LGHNT and FRNRAP. CDR3 size: 16 residues. The V and J ends lost 3 bases and 2 bases, in that order; junction bases with no gene match: 6. CDR3 bases: TGTGCTAGTGGTTTAGGGGCGGGAGGGCCCACAGATACGCAGTATTTT. Translation: CASGLGAGGPTDTQYF. Based on the CDR3 plus reference TRBV12-5 and TRBJ2-3, the full variable domain is DARVTQTPRHKVTEMGQEVTMRCQPILGHNTVFWYRQTMMQGLELLAYFRNRAPLDDSGMPKDRFSAEMPDATLATLKIQPSEPRDSAVYFCASGLGAGGPTDTQYFGPGTRLTVL.

The chain uses TRBV9 and TRBJ2-1; D call uncertain. The CDR3 contains 14 residues. Germline CDR1 reads SGDLS; CDR2 reads YYNGEE. V was clipped by 3 bases and J by 8 bases, with 15 bases between them. This CDR3 is CASSAQKYLDEQFF. In nucleotides, the CDR3 is TGTGCCAGCAGCGCCCAGAAGTATCTGGATGAGCAGTTCTTC.

The chain couples TRBV7-3 to TRBJ2-5; D remains ambiguous. CDR3 length: 13 amino acids. Germline V gives CDR1 SGHTA, CDR2 FQGTGA. Between the trimmed V and J ends, which lost 4 bases and 4 bases, there was a span of 10 bases. The chain's CDR3 is CASSSSPPETQYF. The CDR3, as DNA: TGTGCCAGCAGCTCCTCCCCCCCAGAGACCCAGTACTTC.

The V gene is TRBV7-8, the J gene TRBJ1-1; 11 bases agree with TRBD1. The CDR3 spans 16 residues. Germline CDR1 and CDR2: SGHVS and FQNEAQ. V dropped 2 bases and J dropped 6; count of bases not matched to a gene: 8. CDR3 in DNA: TGTGCCAGCAGCTTACCCCGGACAGGGGGCGACGCTGAAGCTTTCTTT. Its protein product is CASSLPRTGGDAEAFF. The full variable domain, with the rest looked up from reference TRBV7-8 and TRBJ1-1, is GAGVSQSPRYKVAKRGQDVALRCDPISGHVSLFWYQQALGQGPEFLTYFQNEAQLDKSGLPSDRFFAERPEGSVSTLKIQRTQQEDSAVYLCASSLPRTGGDAEAFFGQGTRLTVV.

CDR3 loop: CASSPTVASGSHEQYF. In DNA, the CDR3 is TGTGCCAGCTCACCCACGGTCGCTAGCGGGAGCCACGAGCAGTACTTC. The chain carries TRBV18 and TRBJ2-7; 10 bases agree with TRBD2. V dropped 3 bases and J dropped 5; count of bases not matched to a gene: 10. The CDR3 extends over 16 amino acids. Germline V gene lookup returns CDR1 KGHSH and CDR2 LQKENI.

The chain employs TRBV5-6 and TRBJ2-2; 16 bases are shared with TRBD2. The CDR3 extends over 18 amino acids. Germline CDR1 reads SGHDT; CDR2 reads YYEEEE. V lost 2 bases, J lost 4 bases, and 5 bases stayed unmatched. The chain's CDR3 is CASSFPGLAGGRTGELFF. DNA of the CDR3: TGTGCCAGCAGCTTCCCGGGACTAGCGGGAGGGCGCACCGGGGAGCTGTTTTTT.

The chain uses TRBV19 and TRBJ1-3, with a tentative D call TRBD1 (6 bases). From germline, CDR1 is LNHDA and CDR2 SQIVND (reference sequence). The CDR3 contains 15 residues. Trimming took 8 bases from V and 0 from J, leaving 14 bases between them. The chain's CDR3 is CASQVTGSSGNTIYF. The CDR3 nucleotides read TGTGCCAGTCAAGTTACAGGGAGCTCTGGAAACACCATATATTTT.

As DNA, the CDR3 is TGTGCCAGCAGCCAAATTGGACAGGCCTATGGCTACACCTTC. Amino acid sequence: CASSQIGQAYGYTF. The gene calls are TRBV14 and TRBJ1-2; 7 nucleotides line up with TRBD1. This CDR3 region has 14 residues. J was trimmed by 4 bases and V by 2 bases; bases with no gene match: 4. Germline assignment: CDR1 SGHDN and CDR2 FVKESK. The whole variable domain, remainder taken from reference TRBV14 and TRBJ1-2, is EAGVTQFPSHSVIEKGQTVTLRCDPISGHDNLYWYRRVMGKEIKFLLHFVKESKQDESGMPNNRFLAERTGGTYSTLKVQPAELEDSGVYFCASSQIGQAYGYTFGSGTRLTVV.

The table lists this clone with a few counts. This sequence joins TRBV4-3 and TRBJ1-6, with a possible D match to TRBD1 (6 bases). Trimming took off 4 bases at V and 9 bases at J, with 16 bases between the two ends. The CDR3 runs 15 residues. From germline, CDR1 is LGHNA and CDR2 YSLEER. CDR3 loop: CASSPSVFRGSPLHF. CDR3 nucleotides: TGCGCCAGCAGCCCGAGCGTCTTCAGGGGTTCACCCCTCCACTTT.

The chain couples TRBV5-4 to TRBJ2-1; 7 bases align to TRBD2. From germline, CDR1 is SGHNT and CDR2 YYREEE (reference sequence). With 4 bases clipped from V and 3 bases from J, the junction kept 10 bases outside the gene matches. There are 16 residues in the CDR3. This CDR3 is CASSPRAGESYNEQFF. The CDR3 nucleotides read TGTGCCAGCAGCCCCAGGGCGGGGGAGAGCTACAATGAGCAGTTCTTC.

The table lists this clone with a count of one. The chain couples TRBV6-1 to TRBJ2-2; 9 bases are a match to TRBD2. Trimming cost V 7 bases and J 5 bases; bases outside gene matches: 8. Germline V gene sequence: CDR1 MNHNS, CDR2 SASEGT. This CDR3 has 15 amino acids. The CDR3: CASTPGLAGTGELFF. For the CDR3, the DNA is TGTGCCAGCACCCCGGGACTAGCAGGAACCGGGGAGCTGTTTTTT.

This chain joins TRBV28 and TRBJ1-2; 9 positions match TRBD1. The CDR3 spans 14 residues. Germline V gene lookup returns CDR1 MDHEN and CDR2 SYDVKM. J gave up 14 bases and V 5 bases, and 15 bases lay outside the gene matches. CDR3 coding DNA: TGTGCCAGCAGTGAACAGGGGGCCACCCTGAGATCGACCTTC. Translation gives CASSEQGATLRSTF.

The chain links TRBV2 to TRBJ2-7; 9 nucleotides align to TRBD1. CDR1 SNHLY and CDR2 FYNNEI come from the germline V gene. The length of the CDR3 is 13 residues. V dropped 5 bases and J dropped 6; count of bases not matched to a gene: 5. The CDR3 here is CASSRDRVGEQYF. DNA for the CDR3: TGTGCCAGCAGTCGGGACAGGGTAGGCGAGCAGTACTTC.

Only one count was recorded for this clone. The V call is TRBV5-1, the J call TRBJ2-7; TRBD2 matches at 7 bases. The CDR3 loop spans 15 amino acids. V lost 4 bases, J lost 1 base, and 8 bases stayed unmatched. Germline assignment: CDR1 SGHRS and CDR2 YFSETQ. The CDR3 DNA reads TGCGCCAGCAGCGGGGGGGGGACCCGATCCTACGAGCAGTACTTC. Encoded protein: CASSGGGTRSYEQYF.

This chain joins TRBV4-1 and TRBJ2-6, with D maybe TRBD1 (6 bases). Per the germline V gene, CDR1 is MGHRA and CDR2 is YSYEKL. The ends were cut back, 1 base at V and 4 bases at J, with 17 bases in the middle. CDR3 length: 18 residues. Here the CDR3 reads CASSQGDQGLSGANVLTF. The CDR3 nucleotides read TGCGCCAGCAGCCAAGGGGATCAGGGGTTATCGGGGGCCAACGTCCTGACTTTC.